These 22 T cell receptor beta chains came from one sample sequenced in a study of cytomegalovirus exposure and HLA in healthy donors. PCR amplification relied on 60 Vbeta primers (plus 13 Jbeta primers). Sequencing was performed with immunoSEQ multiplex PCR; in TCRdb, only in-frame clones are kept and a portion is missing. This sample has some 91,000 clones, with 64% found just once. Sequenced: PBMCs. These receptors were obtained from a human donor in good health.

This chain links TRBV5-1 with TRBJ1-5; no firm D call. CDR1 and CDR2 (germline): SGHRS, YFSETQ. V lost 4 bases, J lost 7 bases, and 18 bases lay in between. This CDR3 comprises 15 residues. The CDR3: CASSLSPGSGQPQHF. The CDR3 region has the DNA TGCGCCAGCAGCCTGAGTCCGGGATCGGGCCAGCCCCAGCATTTT.

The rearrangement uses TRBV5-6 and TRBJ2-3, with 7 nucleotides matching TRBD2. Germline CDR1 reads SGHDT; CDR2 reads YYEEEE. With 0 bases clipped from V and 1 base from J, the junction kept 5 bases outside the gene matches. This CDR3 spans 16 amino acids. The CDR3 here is CASSLAAAGGTDTQYF. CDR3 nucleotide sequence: TGTGCCAGCAGCTTGGCCGCTGCGGGGGGCACAGATACGCAGTATTTT.

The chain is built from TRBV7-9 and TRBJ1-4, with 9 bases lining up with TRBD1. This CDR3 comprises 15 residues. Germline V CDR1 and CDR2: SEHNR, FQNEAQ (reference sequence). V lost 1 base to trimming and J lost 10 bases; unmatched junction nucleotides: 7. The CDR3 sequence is CASSLDLQGAGKLFF. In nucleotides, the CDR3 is TGTGCCAGCAGCTTAGACCTACAGGGGGCAGGAAAACTGTTTTTT.

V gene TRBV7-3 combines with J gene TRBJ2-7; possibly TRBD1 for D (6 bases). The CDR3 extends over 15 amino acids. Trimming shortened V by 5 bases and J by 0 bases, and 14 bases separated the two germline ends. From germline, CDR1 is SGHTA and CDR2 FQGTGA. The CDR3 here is CASSPTGRGSYEQYF. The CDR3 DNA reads TGTGCCAGCAGCCCGACAGGTCGGGGCTCCTACGAGCAGTACTTC.

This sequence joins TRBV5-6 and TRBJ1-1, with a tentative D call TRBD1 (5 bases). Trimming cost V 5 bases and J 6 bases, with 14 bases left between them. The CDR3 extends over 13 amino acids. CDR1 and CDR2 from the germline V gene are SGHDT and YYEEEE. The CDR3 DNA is TGTGCCAGCAGTAATGGACAAACGGCTGAAGCTTTCTTT. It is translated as CASSNGQTAEAFF.

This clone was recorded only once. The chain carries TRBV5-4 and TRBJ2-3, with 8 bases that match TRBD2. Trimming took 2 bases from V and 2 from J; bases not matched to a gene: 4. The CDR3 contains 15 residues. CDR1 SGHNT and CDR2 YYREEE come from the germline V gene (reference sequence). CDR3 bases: TGTGCCAGCAGCTTTAACGGGGGGGACACAGATACGCAGTATTTT. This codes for CASSFNGGDTDTQYF.

CDR3 nucleotide sequence: TGTGCCAGCAGCCGTCCCGGGGAGCTGTTTTTT. Residues: CASSRPGELFF. The rearrangement joins TRBV6-1 to TRBJ2-2, with unresolved D. The CDR3 is 11 residues long. Germline values: CDR1 MNHNS, CDR2 SASEGT. Trimming removed 6 bases from V and 6 bases from J, with 5 bases in between.

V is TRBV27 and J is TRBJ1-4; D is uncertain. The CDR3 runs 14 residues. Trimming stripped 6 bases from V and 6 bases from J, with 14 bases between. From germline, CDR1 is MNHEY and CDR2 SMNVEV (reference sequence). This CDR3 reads CASRPPGFDEKLFF. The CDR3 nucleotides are TGTGCCAGCAGACCCCCCGGGTTCGATGAAAAACTGTTTTTT.

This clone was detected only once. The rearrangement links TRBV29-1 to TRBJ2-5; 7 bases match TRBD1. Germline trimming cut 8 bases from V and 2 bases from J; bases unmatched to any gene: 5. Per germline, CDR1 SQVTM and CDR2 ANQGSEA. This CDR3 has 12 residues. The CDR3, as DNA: TGCAGCCCCGGGACAGCACAAGAGACCCAGTACTTC. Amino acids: CSPGTAQETQYF.

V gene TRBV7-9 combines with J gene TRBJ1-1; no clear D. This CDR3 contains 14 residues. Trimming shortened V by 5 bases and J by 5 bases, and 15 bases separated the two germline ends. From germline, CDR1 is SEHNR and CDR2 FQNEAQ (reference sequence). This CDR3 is CASSKAWGGTEAFF. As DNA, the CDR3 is TGTGCCAGCAGCAAGGCGTGGGGAGGGACTGAAGCTTTCTTT.

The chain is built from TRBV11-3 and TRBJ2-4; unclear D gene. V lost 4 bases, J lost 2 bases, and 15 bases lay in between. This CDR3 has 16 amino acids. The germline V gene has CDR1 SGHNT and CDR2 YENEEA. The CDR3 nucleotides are TGTGCCAGCAGCTCGCGCATCACAGTATCCAAAAACATTCAGTACTTC. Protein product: CASSSRITVSKNIQYF.

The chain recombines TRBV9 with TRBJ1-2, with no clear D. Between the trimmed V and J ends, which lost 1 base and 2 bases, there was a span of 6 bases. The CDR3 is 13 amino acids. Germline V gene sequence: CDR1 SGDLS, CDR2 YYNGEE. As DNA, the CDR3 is TGTGCCAGCAGCGTATACGGGAACTATGGCTACACCTTC. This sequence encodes CASSVYGNYGYTF.

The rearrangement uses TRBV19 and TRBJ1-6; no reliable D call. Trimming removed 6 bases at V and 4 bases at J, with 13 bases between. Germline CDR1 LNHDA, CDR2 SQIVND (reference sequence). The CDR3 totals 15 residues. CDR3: CASREHGPYNSPLHF. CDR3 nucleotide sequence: TGTGCCAGTAGAGAGCACGGTCCTTATAATTCACCCCTCCACTTT.

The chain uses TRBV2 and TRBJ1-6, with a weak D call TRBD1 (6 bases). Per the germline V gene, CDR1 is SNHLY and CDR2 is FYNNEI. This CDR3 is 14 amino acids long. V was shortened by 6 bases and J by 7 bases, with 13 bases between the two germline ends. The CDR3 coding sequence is TGTGCCAGCAGGAGGGGGAGTGTGAATTCACCCCTCCACTTT. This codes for CASRRGSVNSPLHF.

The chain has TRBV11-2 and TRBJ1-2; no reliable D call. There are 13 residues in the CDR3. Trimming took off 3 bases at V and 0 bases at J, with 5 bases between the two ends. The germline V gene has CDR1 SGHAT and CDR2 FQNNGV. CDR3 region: CASSFGANYGYTF. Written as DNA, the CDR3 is TGTGCCAGCAGCTTCGGTGCTAACTATGGCTACACCTTC.

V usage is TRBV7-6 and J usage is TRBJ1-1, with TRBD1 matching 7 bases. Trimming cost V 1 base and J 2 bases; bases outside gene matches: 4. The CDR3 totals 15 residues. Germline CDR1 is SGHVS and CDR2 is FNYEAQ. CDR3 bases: TGTGCCAGCAGCTTAGGAAGGGGGCCTAACACTGAAGCTTTCTTT. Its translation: CASSLGRGPNTEAFF.

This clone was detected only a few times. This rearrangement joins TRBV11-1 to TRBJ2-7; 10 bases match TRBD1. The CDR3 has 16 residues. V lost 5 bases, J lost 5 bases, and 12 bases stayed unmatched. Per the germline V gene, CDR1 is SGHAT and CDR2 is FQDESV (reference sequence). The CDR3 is CASSPTGGSLVDEQYF. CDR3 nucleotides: TGTGCCAGCAGCCCGACAGGGGGCTCCTTGGTCGACGAGCAGTACTTC.

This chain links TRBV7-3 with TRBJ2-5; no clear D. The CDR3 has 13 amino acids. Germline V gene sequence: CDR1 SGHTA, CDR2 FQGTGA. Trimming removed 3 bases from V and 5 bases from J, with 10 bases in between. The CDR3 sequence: CASSFPGSETQYF. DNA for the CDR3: TGTGCCAGCAGCTTCCCGGGTTCGGAGACCCAGTACTTC.

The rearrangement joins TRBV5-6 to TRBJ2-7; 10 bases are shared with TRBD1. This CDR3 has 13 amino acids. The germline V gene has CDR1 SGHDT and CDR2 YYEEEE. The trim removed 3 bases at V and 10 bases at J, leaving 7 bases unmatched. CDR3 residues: CASSSVGDRGQYF. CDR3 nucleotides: TGTGCCAGCAGCTCGGTGGGGGACAGGGGCCAGTACTTC.

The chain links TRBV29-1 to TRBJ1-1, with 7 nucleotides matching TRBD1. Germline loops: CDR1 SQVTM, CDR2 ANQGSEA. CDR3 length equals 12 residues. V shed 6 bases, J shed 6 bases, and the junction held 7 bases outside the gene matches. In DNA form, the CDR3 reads TGCAGCGTGGGGGACAGCGGGCCTGAAGCTTTCTTT. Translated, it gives CSVGDSGPEAFF.

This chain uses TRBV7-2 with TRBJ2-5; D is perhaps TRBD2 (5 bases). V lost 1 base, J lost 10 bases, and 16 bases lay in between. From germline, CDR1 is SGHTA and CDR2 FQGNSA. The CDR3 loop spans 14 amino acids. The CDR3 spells CASSLGGPGRGQYF. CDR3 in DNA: TGTGCCAGCAGCTTAGGAGGGCCCGGAAGAGGCCAGTACTTC.

The CDR3 bases are TGTGCCAGTAGAAAAGCGACAGGGGGCGACTATGGCTACACCTTC. Translating gives CASRKATGGDYGYTF. The V and J genes are TRBV19 and TRBJ1-2; 10 bases line up with TRBD1. The CDR3 totals 15 residues. The V gene end was trimmed by 6 bases and the J gene end by 3 bases; junction bases not matched to a gene: 7. Germline V gene data show CDR1 as LNHDA and CDR2 as SQIVND (reference sequence).